This is a list of T cell receptor delta chains from one sample in a study of gamma-delta chains in newborns, infants, children. With CATT, TCRdb re-called clones from the reads. The sample has about 5,400 delta-chain clones, roughly 18% seen once; the top ten hold 5% to 6%. The sequencing sample was made of blood. The receptors derive from a child who was a newborn, infant or young child, either healthy, febrile or measles-vaccinated (not recorded which). CDR3s leave out the opening cysteine and the closing phenylalanine or tryptophan. Size tells how often a clone was seen (once, few, many) or the class of an expanded clone, and some rows leave it out.

medium-sized	TRDV1	TRDJ1	ALGEIFFPAIDTDKLI
few	TRDV1	TRDJ1	ALGGPPTGWDKLI
few	TRDV1	TRDJ1	ALGEIHPPKIVLGDTDKLI
medium-sized	TRDV2	TRDJ1	ACDSLLGGDKLI
few	TRDV1	TRDJ1	ALGDSPLGDWGIHTDKLI
few	TRDV2	TRDJ3	ACDTAGGPSSWDTRQMF
medium-sized	TRDV2	TRDJ3	ACDYVLGDRSWDTRQMF
-	TRDV1	TRDJ1	ALGEQPSSYWGITPAPDKLI
-	TRDV1	TRDJ1	ALGEWTLTYWDWADKPI
few	TRDV2	TRDJ3	ACVSVGDSTWDTRQMF
few	TRDV1	TRDJ1	ALGDHWADKLI
-	TRDV2	TRDJ3	ACDTVAGGERGSSWDTRQMF
medium-sized	TRDV2	TRDJ2	ACDTVLGPSLTAQLF
-	TRDV2	TRDJ1	ACNLLGDYRPI
few	TRDV2	TRDJ3	ACDTGGYSSWDTRWMF
medium-sized	TRDV2	TRDJ3	ACDDGMRHRSWDTRQMF
medium-sized	TRDV3	TRDJ1	AFMKGVYTDKLI
medium-sized	TRDV2	TRDJ1	ACDTAPKLYWGSGSLI
medium-sized	TRDV1	TRDJ1	ALGEMGPRGEGKLI
few	TRDV2	TRDJ1	ACEPVLGDTPTDKLI
-	TRDV2	TRDJ3	ACDAILRTGGYDSWDTRQMF
medium-sized	TRDV1	TRDJ1	ALGEIRGIRCVHADKLI
few	TRDV2	TRDJ1	ACDILWDGDKSFTDKLI
few	TRDV2	TRDJ3	ACDTPGNKWGDSSWDTRQMF
medium-sized	TRDV1	TRDJ1	ALGELVGCSNTGDKLI
-	TRDV2	TRDJ3	ACDTGYWGSSWDTRQMF
few	TRDV1	TRDJ1	ALGESPPFLSLGGPTTGGSRGSDKLI
few	TRDV1	TRDJ1	ALGELRTSRLFYWGIADKLI
medium-sized	TRDV2	TRDJ1	ACDPLGDKVGGRKLI
-	TRDV2	TRDJ3	ACDTVALGDTLWDTRQMF
few	TRDV2	TRDJ1	ACDTAEGRDTPDKLI
medium-sized	TRDV2	TRDJ1	ACDTWDTDKLI
-	TRDV1	TRDJ4	ALGEPPPMGDHPRPLI
-	TRDV2	TRDJ3	ACDTVGLGDRWDTRQMF
-	TRDV2	TRDJ3	ACDTILGDTSWDTRQMF
-	TRDV2	TRDJ3	ACDTAGGVGSSWDTRQMF
medium-sized	TRDV2	TRDJ1	ACDTLGRTDKLI
-	TRDV2	TRDJ1	ACDTLGGWGIRGDKLI
medium-sized	TRDV2	TRDJ2	ACDVLGDTLTAQLF
medium-sized	TRDV2	TRDJ3	ACDTGGYASWDTRQMF
-	TRDV2	TRDJ1	ACDITTGGQERYTDKLI
few	TRDV2	TRDJ1	ACDAITGGEKYTDKLI
few	TRDV1	TRDJ1	ALSVFPAYWGGGTDKLI
-	TRDV2	TRDJ1	ACDTVTGGLDVPHDKLI
-	TRDV1	TRDJ1	ALGETSPADVYWGIRATDKLI
-	TRDV2	TRDJ1	ACDTVPWGILPLTDKLI
medium-sized	TRDV1	TRDJ1	ALGDGHTGGYANTDKLI
medium-sized	TRDV2	TRDJ3	ACDTLGDGTWDTRQMF
-	TRDV2	TRDJ3	ASDTVETGGYEVSWDTRQMF
medium-sized	TRDV2	TRDJ1	ACDTVGDTRSTDKLI
few	TRDV2	TRDJ1	ACDPLVSSGGYHYTDKLI
large	TRDV2	TRDJ2	ACVLGDTHTAQLF